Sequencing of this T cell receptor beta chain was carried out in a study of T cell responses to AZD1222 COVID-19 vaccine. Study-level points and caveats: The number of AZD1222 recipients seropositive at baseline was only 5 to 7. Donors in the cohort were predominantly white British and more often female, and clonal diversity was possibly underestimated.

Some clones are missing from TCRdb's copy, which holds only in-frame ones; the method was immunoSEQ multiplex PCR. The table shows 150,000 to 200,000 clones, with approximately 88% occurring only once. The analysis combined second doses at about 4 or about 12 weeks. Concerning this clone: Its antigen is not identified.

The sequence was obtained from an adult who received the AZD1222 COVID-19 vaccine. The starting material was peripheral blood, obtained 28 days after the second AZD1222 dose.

CDR3 protein: CASSRDGRGSYEQYF. In nucleotides, the CDR3 is TGTGCCAGCAGTCGAGATGGCAGGGGATCCTACGAGCAGTACTTC. The J gene is TRBJ2-7, the V gene TRBV6-5, with D maybe TRBD1 (6 bases). The germline gives CDR1 MNHEY, CDR2 SVGAGI. V gave up 5 bases and J gave up 1 base, with 15 bases separating them. This CDR3 is built from 15 residues.